What follows is one TCR beta chain and its context. This clone was counted a single time. Its antigen is not yet known. Within one base of it there is no much larger clone, and no base qualities were kept. Participants in the prospective study were aged about 18 to 95 years, lived in some 24 United States geographic areas, and enrolled through a virtual design. In the prospective study, cohorts were assigned on the basis of participant-reported clinical history obtained from a screening survey and a study questionnaire. In the prospective study, whole blood, serum and a nasopharyngeal or oropharyngeal swab were collected from each participant by mobile phlebotomists. Over an approximately two-month period, participants in the prospective study had the option of providing additional blood draws and questionnaires. Prospective study blood samples were shipped either frozen or at room temperature before DNA extraction.

TCRbeta CDR3 regions were amplified from genomic DNA by means of the immunoSEQ Assay, a bias-controlled multiplex PCR. The paper's processing steps were these. Nucleated cell counts per sample were estimated from amplification of reference gene primers within the assay. Sequence reads were collapsed and filtered to measure the absolute abundance of every unique TCRbeta CDR3 rearrangement. For each sample, productive Simpson clonality was calculated by taking the square root of Simpson's diversity index across productive rearrangements. TCRdb took this table from immuneACCESS and kept in-frame rearrangements with V and J called. Such tables lack part of the clones; where checked against another copy, unresolved V genes explain under half of the gap, and the rest is unexplained. V, J and clone size are those of that table, while D and trimming were read from the DNA. A total of some 300,000 clones appear in this sample, nearly 90% of them only once. The top ten hold roughly 4.3% of the sample.

The sample is drawn from a study of blood T cell repertoires in COVID-19 (dated by TCRdb to the early 2020s). With respect to the entire study: Samples covering the acute and convalescent phases of COVID-19 were provided by collaborators in the United States, Italy and Spain. The repertoires were released in a freely available public database meant as a resource for research on the immune response to SARS-CoV-2. The dataset comprised deeply sampled blood TCRbeta repertoires from subjects exposed to, actively infected with, or recovered from COVID-19. Where available, HLA class I and class II types were taken from metadata supplied by the sample provider and were not determined by assay-based typing. Sample metadata almost always included a de-identified subject ID, COVID-19 status, age in years and sex. Samples came from the ongoing ImmuneRACE study (first 160 participants) plus 1,254 subjects from 6 global collaborators. The prospective study material was composed of cDNA or gDNA derived from T cells, B-cell-depleted T cells, or PBMCs.

Per the germline V gene (reference sequence), SEHNR is the CDR1 and FQNEAQ is the CDR2. The CDR3 covers 17 residues, taking in both the cysteine and the phenylalanine. The only DNA kept is the CDR3, 51 bases in frame from the first base. Trimming takes 1 base off V and 1 base off J; junction bases not matched to a gene: 6. Overall study results and their limits: How much clinical and demographic metadata was included differed by source and by participant, and the metadata was provided uncurated.

The source material was PBMCs or T cells enriched from blood (not recorded which). The sequence was collected from a woman aged 18-35 years with acute COVID-19. In this chain, TRBV7-9 is recombined with TRBJ1-1, with 10 central nucleotides matching TRBD1. The DNA is TGTGCCAGCAGCTTAGTGACGGGACAGGGGTCGAACACTGAAGCTTTCTTT. Its translation is CASSLVTGQGSNTEAFF. Beyond the CDR3, the reference TRBV7-9 and TRBJ1-1 genes provide the residues; the full variable domain reads: DTGVSQNPRHKITKRGQNVTFRCDPISEHNRLYWYRQTLGQGPEFLTYFQNEAQLEKSRLLSDRFSAERPKGSFSTLEIQRTEQGDSAMYLCASSLVTGQGSNTEAFFGQGTRLTVV.